This TCR beta chain is drawn from a study of CD8 T cells in ankylosing spondylitis. Whole-study findings and limits: Reportedly, matched ankylosing spondylitis synovial fluid was significantly enriched for disease-linked clones.

In making TCR beta libraries, quantitative 5'-RACE with molecular barcodes was used. Using its own MiXCR run on the 5' RACE reads, TCRdb lists one record per CDR3 protein. The table lists about 340,000 distinct CDR3 sequences, about 15% of them singletons. The CDR3 is 16 residues long. CDR1 is SNHLY, CDR2 FYNNEI, per germline. Regarding this clonotype: Its antigen remains unidentified. One junction end disagrees with the germline gene, perhaps due to a read error.

The chain has TRBV2 and TRBJ2-1; TRBD1 is a possible D gene (5 bases). The TCR sequence derives from a male donor with ankylosing spondylitis or in good health (not recorded which). Sequences were obtained from blood, either unsorted or a sorted T cell fraction (not recorded which). The CDR3: CACSTLGLAGNNEQFF. In DNA form, the CDR3 reads TGTGCCTGCAGTACCTTGGGGCTGGCAGGGAACAATGAGCAGTTCTTC.